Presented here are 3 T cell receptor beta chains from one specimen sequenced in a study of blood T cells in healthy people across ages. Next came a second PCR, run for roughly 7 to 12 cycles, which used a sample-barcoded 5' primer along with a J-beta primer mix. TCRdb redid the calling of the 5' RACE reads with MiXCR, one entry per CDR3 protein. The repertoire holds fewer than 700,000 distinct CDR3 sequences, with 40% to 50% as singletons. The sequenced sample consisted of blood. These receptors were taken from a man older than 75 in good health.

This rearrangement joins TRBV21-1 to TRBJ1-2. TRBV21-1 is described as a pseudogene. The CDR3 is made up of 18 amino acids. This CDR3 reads CASSGPGTSGACSYGYTF. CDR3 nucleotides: TGTGCCAGCAGCGGACCCGGGACTTCTGGAGCGTGCAGCTATGGCTACACCTTC.

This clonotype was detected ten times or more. CDR3 DNA: TGTGCGAATACCTGCTCTCGGGGGGGCCGTCTAAGAGAGACCCAGTACTTC. Protein: CANTCSRGGRLRETQYF. The chain recombines TRBV21-1 with TRBJ2-5; the listed D gene, TRBD2, was not tested against the DNA. TRBV21-1 is deemed a pseudogene. The CDR3 has 17 residues.

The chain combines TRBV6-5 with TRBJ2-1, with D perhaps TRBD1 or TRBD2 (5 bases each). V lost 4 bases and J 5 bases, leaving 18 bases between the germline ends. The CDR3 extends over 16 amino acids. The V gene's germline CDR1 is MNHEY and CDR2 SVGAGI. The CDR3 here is CASSSGRGPTHNEQFF. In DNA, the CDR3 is TGTGCCAGCAGTTCTGGTCGGGGCCCCACGCACAATGAGCAGTTCTTC.